Only one count was recorded for the clone carrying this T cell receptor (beta chain). The protocol was immunoSEQ multiplex PCR, while the TCRdb copy is restricted to in-frame clones and leaves out a portion. Among more than 80,000 clones listed, 70% to 90% were seen once. The CDR3 spans 13 residues. V was shortened by 3 bases and J by 8 bases, with 12 bases between the two germline ends. Germline CDR1 MDHEN, CDR2 SYDVKM. This entry belongs to a study of T cell responses to AZD1222 COVID-19 vaccine. Sequencing was performed on peripheral blood, taken 28 days after the second AZD1222 dose. This sequence was found in an adult who received the AZD1222 COVID-19 vaccine. The rearrangement joins TRBV28 to TRBJ2-3; TRBD2 might be the D (6 bases). The CDR3: CASSFGQGGTQYF. The CDR3 DNA is TGTGCCAGCAGTTTCGGGCAGGGAGGTACGCAGTATTTT.